The 20 T cell receptor beta chains presented below share a single source sample, sequenced in a study of blood T cell repertoires in COVID-19. TCRdb's table, derived via immunoSEQ multiplex PCR, lists solely in-frame clones and lacks some. The table includes a few hundred thousand clones, approximately 87% detected once. The sequenced material came from PBMCs or T cells enriched from blood (not recorded which). Receptors were obtained from a woman aged 50 to 65 who had recovered from COVID-19.

The rearrangement uses TRBV2 and TRBJ1-4, with D possibly matching TRBD1 (5 bases). The germline V gene encodes CDR1 SNHLY and CDR2 FYNNEI. The V and J ends lost 5 bases and 10 bases respectively, with 8 bases between them. CDR3 length: 11 amino acids. CDR3 coding DNA: TGTGCCAGCAGTACGGGGGGAAAACTGTTTTTT. As protein: CASSTGGKLFF. The full variable domain, completed using reference TRBV2 and TRBJ1-4, is EPEVTQTPSHQVTQMGQEVILRCVPISNHLYFYWYRQILGQKVEFLVSFYNNEISEKSEIFDDQFSVERPDGSNFTLKIRSTKLEDSAMYFCASSTGGKLFFGSGTQLSVL.

The rearrangement joins TRBV7-9 to TRBJ1-4; TRBD1 aligns across 7 bases. CDR1 and CDR2 from the germline V gene are SEHNR and FQNEAQ (reference sequence). The CDR3 sequence is 13 residues long. Trimming removed 4 bases from V and 7 bases from J; junction bases left unmatched: 3. CDR3 sequence: CASSYDRVEKLFF. The CDR3 DNA is TGTGCCAGCAGCTATGACAGGGTTGAAAAACTGTTTTTT.

This rearrangement joins TRBV27 to TRBJ1-6; D is undetermined. This CDR3 has 13 amino acids. The V end was cut by 6 bases, the J end by 9 bases, with 12 bases between. The germline CDR1 and CDR2 sequences are MNHEY and SMNVEV (reference sequence). CDR3 residues: CASRVEVGSPLHF. The CDR3 DNA reads as TGTGCCAGCAGGGTCGAGGTTGGTTCACCCCTCCACTTT.

The chain recombines TRBV2 with TRBJ1-1, with a tentative D call TRBD1 (6 bases). Trimming stripped 7 bases from V and 11 bases from J, with 17 bases between. The CDR3 loop spans 12 amino acids. From germline, CDR1 is SNHLY and CDR2 FYNNEI. The CDR3 DNA reads as TGTGCCAGCATATATACAGGGTCCCGGGCTTTCTTT. Translated, it gives CASIYTGSRAFF.

The rearrangement joins TRBV28 to TRBJ1-5; D is ambiguous. The CDR3 covers 14 residues. Germline assignment: CDR1 MDHEN and CDR2 SYDVKM. Trimming shortened V by 2 bases and J by 7 bases, and 12 bases separated the two germline ends. The CDR3 sequence: CASSLDRRQQPQHF. Here the CDR3 DNA reads TGTGCCAGCAGTTTAGATCGGCGGCAGCAGCCCCAGCATTTT.

CDR3: CASRDRDRVFEKLFF. For the CDR3, the DNA is TGTGCCAGCAGGGACCGGGACAGGGTCTTCGAAAAACTGTTTTTT. The chain uses TRBV2 and TRBJ1-4, with TRBD1 matching over 9 bases. Germline-derived CDR1 and CDR2 are SNHLY and FYNNEI. The CDR3 totals 15 residues. V lost 6 bases to trimming and J lost 8 bases; unmatched junction nucleotides: 10.

The rearrangement uses TRBV19 and TRBJ1-1; TRBD1 agrees at 7 bases. Germline V gene sequence: CDR1 LNHDA, CDR2 SQIVND (reference sequence). CDR3 length: 15 residues. The junction had 9 bases not matched to a gene; V was cut back by 4 bases and J by 4 bases. In DNA form, the CDR3 reads TGTGCCAGTAGTACACCGACAGGGACATTCACTGAAGCTTTCTTT. Amino acid sequence: CASSTPTGTFTEAFF.

J is TRBJ1-1 and V is TRBV4-1, with D possibly matching TRBD1 (6 bases). The CDR3 runs to 16 residues. Germline V gives CDR1 MGHRA, CDR2 YSYEKL. V was pared by 4 bases and J by 1 base, with 16 bases between. The chain's CDR3 is CASSRTVGLGNTEAFF. CDR3 nucleotide sequence: TGCGCCAGCAGCCGGACAGTTGGGTTAGGGAACACTGAAGCTTTCTTT.

V usage is TRBV7-2 and J usage is TRBJ1-6, with a tentative D call TRBD1 (6 bases). The CDR3 totals 16 residues. Per the germline V gene, CDR1 is SGHTA and CDR2 is FQGNSA. Trimming took 5 bases from V and 10 from J, leaving 21 bases between them. The CDR3 region is CASSPHGQGTGSPLHF. CDR3 sequence (DNA): TGTGCCAGCAGCCCTCATGGGCAGGGGACGGGATCACCCCTCCACTTT. Combining the CDR3 with reference TRBV7-2 and TRBJ1-6 gives the whole variable domain GAGVSQSPSNKVTEKGKDVELRCDPISGHTALYWYRQSLGQGLEFLIYFQGNSAPDKSGLPSDRFSAERTGGSVSTLTIQRTQQEDSAVYLCASSPHGQGTGSPLHFGNGTRLTVT.

This clone was seen only once. V and J are TRBV27 and TRBJ2-3; 11 bases line up with TRBD2. The CDR3 is made up of 15 amino acids. Germline V CDR1 and CDR2: MNHEY, SMNVEV (reference sequence). J gave up 9 bases and V 3 bases, and 8 bases lay outside the gene matches. The CDR3 bases are TGTGCCAGCAGTTTTAGCGGGGGGGCCAGGCTCACGCAGTATTTT. It is translated as CASSFSGGARLTQYF.

This chain joins TRBV7-9 and TRBJ2-1; weak D call: TRBD1 (7 bases). Germline-derived CDR1 and CDR2 are SEHNR and FQNEAQ (reference sequence). This CDR3 region has 17 residues. Trimming stripped 5 bases from V and 4 bases from J, with 21 bases between. DNA for the CDR3: TGTGCCAGCAGCCCCACAAAGACAGGGAGGAGGTACAATGAGCAGTTCTTC. Encoded protein: CASSPTKTGRRYNEQFF.

V and J are TRBV4-1 and TRBJ1-4; no definite D call. The CDR3 length is 15 residues. The V gene's germline CDR1 is MGHRA and CDR2 YSYEKL. The V end lost 0 bases, the J end lost 8 bases, and 13 bases lay between the germline ends. CDR3 nucleotide sequence: TGCGCCAGCAGCCAAGACTCCGATTTGGGCGAAAAACTGTTTTTT. It codes for CASSQDSDLGEKLFF.

The gene calls are TRBV4-1 and TRBJ1-1, with D unresolved. The length of the CDR3 is 16 residues. Trimming took off 0 bases at V and 4 bases at J, with 15 bases between the two ends. CDR1 and CDR2 from the germline V gene are MGHRA and YSYEKL. The CDR3 sequence is CASSQDYAGSGTEAFF. The CDR3 DNA reads TGCGCCAGCAGCCAAGACTATGCGGGTTCTGGCACTGAAGCTTTCTTT.

A remark on this clone: Relative to the germline gene, one junction end is altered; a read error may explain this. V usage is TRBV7-7 and J usage is TRBJ1-4; 12 positions agree with TRBD1. This CDR3 comprises 18 residues. Germline CDR1 reads SSHAT; CDR2 reads FNYEAQ (reference sequence). The CDR3 loop reads CASSSRGQGQGAFEKLFF. Written as DNA, the CDR3 is TGTGCTAGCAGCTCTAGGGGGCAGGGACAGGGGGCGTTTGAAAAACTGTTTTTT.

The V call is TRBV28, the J call TRBJ1-2, with 9 bases that match TRBD1. The CDR3 is 14 residues long. The ends lost 5 bases at V and 4 bases at J; junction bases unmatched: 5. Germline CDR1 MDHEN, CDR2 SYDVKM. CDR3 sequence reads: CASSNPQGAYGYTF. The CDR3 region has the DNA TGTGCCAGCAGTAACCCACAGGGGGCCTATGGCTACACCTTC.

This chain connects TRBV29-1 to TRBJ1-2; weak D call: TRBD1 (5 bases). V lost 7 bases to trimming and J lost 5 bases, with 14 bases between them. Germline loops: CDR1 SQVTM, CDR2 ANQGSEA. This CDR3 spans 12 amino acids. In nucleotides, the CDR3 is TGCAGCGCCCTGACAGAACTTTATGGCTACACCTTC. Translated, it gives CSALTELYGYTF. Full variable domain (rest looked up from reference TRBV29-1 and TRBJ1-2): SAVISQKPSRDICQRGTSLTIQCQVDSQVTMMFWYRQQPGQSLTLIATANQGSEATYESGFVIDKFPISRPNLTFSTLTVSNMSPEDSSIYLCSALTELYGYTFGSGTRLTVV.

The V gene is TRBV5-1, the J gene TRBJ1-2, with TRBD1 identical over 10 bases. After removal of 4 bases from V and 8 bases from J, the junction contained 2 bases not matched to a gene. CDR1 and CDR2 (germline): SGHRS, YFSETQ. The CDR3 runs to 12 residues. The CDR3 protein is CASSDRGHGYTF. The CDR3 bases are TGCGCCAGCAGCGACAGGGGGCACGGCTACACCTTC.

This sequence joins TRBV2 and TRBJ1-4; TRBD1 matches at 8 bases. Germline-derived CDR1 and CDR2 are SNHLY and FYNNEI. J lost 10 bases, V lost 5 bases, and 12 bases had no gene match. This CDR3 is built from 15 residues. The CDR3 sequence: CASSYRQGIEGKLFF. CDR3 bases: TGTGCCAGCAGTTACCGACAGGGGATAGAAGGAAAACTGTTTTTT.

This rearrangement joins TRBV2 to TRBJ1-1, with D possibly being TRBD1 (5 bases). Trimming pared 8 bases from V and 1 base from J, leaving 11 bases between. This CDR3 comprises 13 residues. Per the germline V gene, CDR1 is SNHLY and CDR2 is FYNNEI. CDR3 sequence (DNA): TGTGCCAGCTCACAGGACCAGAACACTGAAGCTTTCTTT. Its protein is CASSQDQNTEAFF. Combining the CDR3 with reference TRBV2 and TRBJ1-1 gives the whole variable domain EPEVTQTPSHQVTQMGQEVILRCVPISNHLYFYWYRQILGQKVEFLVSFYNNEISEKSEIFDDQFSVERPDGSNFTLKIRSTKLEDSAMYFCASSQDQNTEAFFGQGTRLTVV.

This sequence joins TRBV19 and TRBJ1-5; D unresolved. Germline V gene sequence: CDR1 LNHDA, CDR2 SQIVND (reference sequence). The CDR3 is 14 residues long. Trimming removed 8 bases from V and 0 bases from J, with 11 bases in between. The CDR3 is CASETRASNQPQHF. The CDR3 DNA sequence: TGTGCCAGTGAGACTAGGGCTAGCAATCAGCCCCAGCATTTT.